This T cell receptor (beta chain) is from a study of blood T cell repertoires in COVID-19. The overall study: Researchers got acute and convalescent COVID-19 samples from the United States, Italy and Spain.

Measured with immunoSEQ multiplex PCR; TCRdb has only the in-frame clones, and not every one. The table has about 120,000 clones, about four fifths seen once. This clone has at least ten counts. Material: peripheral blood. This sequence originates from a man aged 25-45 years with COVID-19, enrolled during active disease.

The CDR3 nucleotides are TGTGCCAGCAGAAAACGACAGATAGACTCCAATTCACCCCTCCACTTT. Translation: CASRKRQIDSNSPLHF. V is TRBV28 and J is TRBJ1-6; a possible D gene is TRBD1 (5 bases). V lost 6 bases and J 7 bases, leaving 19 bases between the germline ends. This CDR3 region has 16 residues. Germline lookup yields CDR1 MDHEN and CDR2 SYDVKM.